The subject of this entry is one TCR beta chain. Its antigen is still unknown. MiXCR was run by TCRdb on the PCR reads, yielding one entry per CDR3 protein. Of about 630,000 distinct CDR3 sequences listed, about 25% are singletons. The CDR3 extends over 15 amino acids. V was clipped by 8 bases and J by 2 bases; unmatched bases: 8. The data were taken from a study of molecular identifiers for immune sequencing clone quantification. Findings and caveats of the study: Detectable among around 1 million naive cells, according to reports, was Jurkat TCR RNA spiked in from one cell.

This chain links TRBV5-3 with TRBJ2-1; 9 nucleotides line up with TRBD2. TRBV5-3 is filed as an ORF, its function uncertain. The sequence was collected from a human donor in good health. Some libraries in this study had Jurkat cell RNA spiked in. Sequencing was carried out using naive CD8+ T cells from blood, with Jurkat cell RNA spiked in. Indicated subset: FACS-sorted CD8+CD4-CCR7+CD45RA+ naive T cells. Written as DNA, the CDR3 is TGTGCCAGCAGCATAGCGGGAGTGGCCTACAATGAGCAGTTCTTC. Encoded protein: CASSIAGVAYNEQFF.